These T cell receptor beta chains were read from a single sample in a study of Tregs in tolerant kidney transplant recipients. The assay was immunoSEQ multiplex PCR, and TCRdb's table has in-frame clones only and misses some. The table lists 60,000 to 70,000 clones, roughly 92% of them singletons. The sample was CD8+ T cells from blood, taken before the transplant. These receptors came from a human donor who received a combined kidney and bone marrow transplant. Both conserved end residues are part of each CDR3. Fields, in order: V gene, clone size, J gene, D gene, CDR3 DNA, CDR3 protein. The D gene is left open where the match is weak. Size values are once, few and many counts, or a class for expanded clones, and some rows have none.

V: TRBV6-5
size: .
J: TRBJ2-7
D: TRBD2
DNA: TGTGCCAGCAGTTACGCGGGAGTGTACGAGCAGTACTTC
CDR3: CASSYAGVYEQYF

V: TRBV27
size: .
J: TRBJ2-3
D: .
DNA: TGTGCCAGCAGTTTTTCGGTTTCCACAGATACGCAGTATTTT
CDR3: CASSFSVSTDTQYF

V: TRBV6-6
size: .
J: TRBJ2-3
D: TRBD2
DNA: TGTGCCAGCATTCCTGATAGCGGGGGGGCGGAGGATACGCAGTATTTT
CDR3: CASIPDSGGAEDTQYF

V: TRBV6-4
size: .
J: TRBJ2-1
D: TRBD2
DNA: TGTGCCAGCAGTCAGCTAGCGGGAGCGTTATATGAGCAGTTCTTC
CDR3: CASSQLAGALYEQFF

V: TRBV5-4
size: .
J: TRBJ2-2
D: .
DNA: TGTGCCAGCAGCCTACTACAGGGTCGTATGTACACCGGGGAGCTGTTTTTT
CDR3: CASSLLQGRMYTGELFF

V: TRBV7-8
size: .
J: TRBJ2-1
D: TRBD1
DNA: TGTGCCAGCAGCCCACACAGGGGCGATGAGCAGTTCTTC
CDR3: CASSPHRGDEQFF

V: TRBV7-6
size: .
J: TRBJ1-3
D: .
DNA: TGTGCCAGCAGCTCGATACCGGAGGGTCCTGGAAACACCATATATTTT
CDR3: CASSSIPEGPGNTIYF

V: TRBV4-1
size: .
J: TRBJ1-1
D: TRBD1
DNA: TGCGCCAGCAGCCAAGTGGGGGACAGGCGGACTGAAGCTTTCTTT
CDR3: CASSQVGDRRTEAFF

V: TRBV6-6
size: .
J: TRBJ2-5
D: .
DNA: TGTGCCAGCAGCGGGGACACAAAAGAGACCCAGTACTTC
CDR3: CASSGDTKETQYF

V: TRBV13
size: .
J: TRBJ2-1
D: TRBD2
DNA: TGTGCCGGCAGCCCACGGGGACTAGCGGGAGACTTAAATGAGCAGTTCTTC
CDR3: CAGSPRGLAGDLNEQFF

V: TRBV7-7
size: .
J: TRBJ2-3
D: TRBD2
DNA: TGTGCCAGCAGCGGGACTAGCGGGCCCCCGCAGTATTTT
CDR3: CASSGTSGPPQYF

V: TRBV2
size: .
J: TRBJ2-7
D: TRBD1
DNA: TGTGCCAGCAGTGAATCGGGACAGCAATACGAGCAGTACTTC
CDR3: CASSESGQQYEQYF

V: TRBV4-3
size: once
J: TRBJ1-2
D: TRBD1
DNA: TGCGCCAGCAGCTACGCCCGGACAGGGGAAAACTATGGCTACACCTTC
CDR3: CASSYARTGENYGYTF

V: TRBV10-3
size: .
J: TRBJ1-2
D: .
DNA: TGTGCCATCGCCGCGGGCCTTCCAGGCTACACCTTC
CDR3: CAIAAGLPGYTF

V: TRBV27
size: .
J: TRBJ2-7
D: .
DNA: TGTGCCAGCAGTACTAGCCAGGCCCAATCCTACGAGCAGTACTTC
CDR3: CASSTSQAQSYEQYF

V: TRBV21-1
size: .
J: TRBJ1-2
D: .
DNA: TGTGCCACCTTGTCGGGTCTACTTCACCACTATGGCTACACCTTC
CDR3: CATLSGLLHHYGYTF

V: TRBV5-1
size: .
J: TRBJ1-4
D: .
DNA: TGCGCCAGCAGCTTGTCTGGAGGCGCCCTGGCTAATGAAAAACTGTTTTTT
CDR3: CASSLSGGALANEKLFF

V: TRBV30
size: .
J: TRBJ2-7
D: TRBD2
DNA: TGTGCCTGGAGTGTACTAGCGGGCTACGAGCAGTACTTC
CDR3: CAWSVLAGYEQYF

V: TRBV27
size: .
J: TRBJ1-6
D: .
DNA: TGTGCCAGCAGTTTTTTAGGGGCTAATTCACCCCTCCACTTT
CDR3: CASSFLGANSPLHF

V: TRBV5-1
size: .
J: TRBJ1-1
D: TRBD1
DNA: TGCGCCAGCAGCTCTGAGACAGGGATGGACACTGAAGCTTTCTTT
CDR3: CASSSETGMDTEAFF

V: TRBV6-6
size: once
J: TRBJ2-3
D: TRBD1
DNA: TGTGCCAGCAGTACCCGGGACAGGGGGTGGACGCAGTATTTT
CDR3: CASSTRDRGWTQYF

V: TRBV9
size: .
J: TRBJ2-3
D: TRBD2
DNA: TGTGCCAGTACTAGCGGGGGAGCCCAAAGCACAGATACGCAGTATTTT
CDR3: CASTSGGAQSTDTQYF

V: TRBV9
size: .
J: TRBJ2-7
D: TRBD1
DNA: TGTGCCAGCAGCGTAGACGGGACAGGGGTTATCTACGAGCAGTACTTC
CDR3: CASSVDGTGVIYEQYF

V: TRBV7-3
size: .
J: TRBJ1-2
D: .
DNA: TGTGCCAGCAGCTTATGTAGAGTCACCTTC
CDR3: CASSLCRVTF

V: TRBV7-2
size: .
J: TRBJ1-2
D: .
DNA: TGTGCCAGCAGCTTACCCCGACAGGACAACTATGGCTACACCTTC
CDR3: CASSLPRQDNYGYTF

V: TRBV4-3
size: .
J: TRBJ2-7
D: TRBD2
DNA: TGCGCCAGCAGCCGCCAGACTAGCGGGAGCGACGAGCAGTACTTC
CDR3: CASSRQTSGSDEQYF

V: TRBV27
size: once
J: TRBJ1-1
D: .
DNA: TGTGCCAGCAGGGTACAGGGATGGACTGAAGCTTTCTTT
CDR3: CASRVQGWTEAFF

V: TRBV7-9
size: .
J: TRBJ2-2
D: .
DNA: TGTGCCAGCAGCTCCTCGGAGACGAACACCGGGGAGCTGTTTTTT
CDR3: CASSSSETNTGELFF

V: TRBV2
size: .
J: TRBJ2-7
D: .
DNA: TGTGCCAGCAGTGATAACATTTCAGTATACGAGCAGTACTTC
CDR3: CASSDNISVYEQYF

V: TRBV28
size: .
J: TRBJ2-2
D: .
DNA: TGTGCCAGCAGACCGACAGAGGTGTCCGGGGAGCTGTTTTTT
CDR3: CASRPTEVSGELFF

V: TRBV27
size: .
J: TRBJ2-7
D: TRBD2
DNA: TGTGCCAGCAGTCCGAAAATAAGCGGGAGGTACTACGAGCAGTACTTC
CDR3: CASSPKISGRYYEQYF

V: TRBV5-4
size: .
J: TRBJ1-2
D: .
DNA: TGTGCCAGCAGCTTACAGGGAAACTATGGCTACACCTTC
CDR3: CASSLQGNYGYTF

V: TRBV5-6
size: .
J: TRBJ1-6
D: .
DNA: TGTGCCAGCAGCCCCGGGCAGGGGCGATCACCCCTCCACTTT
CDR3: CASSPGQGRSPLHF

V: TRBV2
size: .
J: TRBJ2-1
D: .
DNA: TGTGCCAGCACCGAACCGGGACTCCAATACAATGAGCAGTTCTTC
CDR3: CASTEPGLQYNEQFF

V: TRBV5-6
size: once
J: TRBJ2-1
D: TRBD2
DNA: TGTGCCAGCAGCCCGATACTAGCGGGAGGATCCTACAATGAGCAGTTCTTC
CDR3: CASSPILAGGSYNEQFF

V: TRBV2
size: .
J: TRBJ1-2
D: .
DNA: TGTGCCAGCATAAGTAGTGGCTACACCTTC
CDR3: CASISSGYTF

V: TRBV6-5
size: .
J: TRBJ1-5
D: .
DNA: TGTGCCAGCAGGGGGGCGTTCGGGAATCAGCCCCAGCATTTT
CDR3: CASRGAFGNQPQHF

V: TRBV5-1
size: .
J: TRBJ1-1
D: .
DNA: TGCGCCAGCAGCTTGGCGGGTACGAACACTGAAGCTTTCTTT
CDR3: CASSLAGTNTEAFF

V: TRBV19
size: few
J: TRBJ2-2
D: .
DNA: TGTGCCAGTAGTATCTTAGGCGGAGTCACGACCGGGGAGCTGTTTTTT
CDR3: CASSILGGVTTGELFF

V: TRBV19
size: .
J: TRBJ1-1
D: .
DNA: TGTGCCAGTAGTATTTGGGCAGGGGTGAACACTGAAGCTTTCTTT
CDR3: CASSIWAGVNTEAFF